The 30 T cell receptor beta chains given below trace back to one sample, sequenced in a study of T cells in localized non-small cell lung cancer. The table came from immunoSEQ multiplex PCR; TCRdb's copy has only in-frame clones and leaves some out. This sample has some 21,000 clones, with about 89% found just once. The sequencing used peripheral blood, collected before any cancer treatment. The source of these receptors is a man between 40 and 70 years old with stage I lung adenocarcinoma.

V usage is TRBV2 and J usage is TRBJ2-5; D call uncertain. V was cut by 8 bases and J by 5 bases, with 15 bases left in between. This CDR3 is 13 amino acids long. Germline loops: CDR1 SNHLY, CDR2 FYNNEI. CDR3 sequence: CASRLGRTETQYF. The CDR3 region has the DNA TGTGCCAGCCGCTTAGGCAGGACGGAGACCCAGTACTTC.

The chain has TRBV6-5 and TRBJ1-1; D not certain. The CDR3 has 13 residues. Germline V lookup: CDR1 MNHEY, CDR2 SVGAGI. V lost 7 bases and J lost 4, with 13 bases in between. The CDR3 sequence: CASTLRAATEAFF. The CDR3 DNA reads as TGTGCCAGCACCCTCCGTGCGGCCACTGAAGCTTTCTTT.

This rearrangement joins TRBV9 to TRBJ1-2; D uncertain. CDR1 and CDR2 (germline): SGDLS, YYNGEE. The CDR3 length is 15 residues. Trimming took off 0 bases at V and 2 bases at J, with 11 bases between the two ends. The CDR3, as DNA: TGTGCCAGCAGCGTAGCGGCAGGATCAAACTATGGCTACACCTTC. Its protein product is CASSVAAGSNYGYTF.

The CDR3 region is CASSPGRGNQPQHF. The DNA for the CDR3 is TGCGCCAGCAGCCCAGGACGGGGAAATCAGCCCCAGCATTTT. The J gene is TRBJ1-5, the V gene TRBV5-1, with no clear D. This CDR3 has 14 amino acids. Per germline, CDR1 SGHRS and CDR2 YFSETQ. V was pared by 4 bases and J by 4 bases, with 12 bases between.

CDR3 residues: CASSKADRDTRVGDNQPQHF. CDR3 in DNA: TGTGCCAGCAGCAAAGCGGACAGGGATACGAGGGTCGGTGATAATCAGCCCCAGCATTTT. This chain links TRBV21-1 with TRBJ1-5; no DNA check was done on the table's D call, TRBD1. TRBV21-1 is designated a pseudogene. CDR3 length: 20 amino acids.

The rearrangement uses TRBV28 and TRBJ2-7, with D perhaps TRBD2 (7 bases). V dropped 4 bases and J dropped 1 base, with 14 bases sitting between them. This CDR3 comprises 15 residues. The germline CDR1 and CDR2 sequences are MDHEN and SYDVKM. The CDR3 protein is CASSSGGGGSYEQYF. Written as DNA, the CDR3 is TGTGCCAGCAGTTCCGGGGGAGGGGGGTCCTACGAGCAGTACTTC.

This clone was detected only once. The chain recombines TRBV2 with TRBJ2-7; D possibly uses TRBD1 or TRBD2 (5 bases each). The CDR3 is 13 residues long. Trimming stripped 7 bases from V and 2 bases from J, with 12 bases between. Germline lookup yields CDR1 SNHLY and CDR2 FYNNEI. The CDR3: CASNRDGTYEQYF. In DNA, the CDR3 is TGTGCCAGCAATCGGGACGGGACCTACGAGCAGTACTTC.

J is TRBJ2-7 and V is TRBV5-1; D not certain. The CDR3 sequence is 13 residues long. V shed 0 bases and J shed 5 bases, with 9 bases lying between them. Germline assignment: CDR1 SGHRS and CDR2 YFSETQ. The CDR3 protein is CASSLVGGHEQYF. CDR3 DNA: TGCGCCAGCAGCTTGGTCGGTGGGCACGAGCAGTACTTC.

This clone is a singleton in its sample. V usage is TRBV30 and J usage is TRBJ1-4, with 9 bases matching TRBD1. The CDR3 contains 14 residues. The germline CDR1 and CDR2 sequences are GTSNPN and SVGIG (reference sequence). V shed 1 base, J shed 10 bases, and the junction held 7 bases outside the gene matches. CDR3: CAWSAPGTGRKLFF. The CDR3 region has the DNA TGTGCCTGGAGTGCCCCCGGGACAGGGAGAAAACTGTTTTTT.

The chain joins TRBV11-2 to TRBJ1-2; no clear D gene. Looked up from germline, CDR1 is SGHAT and CDR2 is FQNNGV. This CDR3 has 14 residues. The V gene lost 5 bases and the J gene lost 3 bases, with 13 bases spanning the gap. The CDR3 is CASSPRRLDYGYTF. The CDR3 nucleotides are TGTGCCAGCAGCCCCAGGAGGCTAGACTATGGCTACACCTTC.

The gene calls are TRBV27 and TRBJ2-4; perhaps TRBD2 as D (6 bases). The ends were cut back, 4 bases at V and 3 bases at J, with 10 bases in the middle. This CDR3 spans 14 amino acids. Germline V gives CDR1 MNHEY, CDR2 SMNVEV (reference sequence). CDR3 in DNA: TGTGCCAGCAGTTATGGCGGGGTCAAAAACATTCAGTACTTC. It yields the protein CASSYGGVKNIQYF.

The chain joins TRBV10-2 to TRBJ1-1, with TRBD1 as a possible D gene (6 bases). This CDR3 has 13 amino acids. The V and J ends lost 3 bases and 7 bases respectively, with 12 bases between them. From germline, CDR1 is WSHSY and CDR2 SAAADI. As DNA, the CDR3 is TGCGCCAGCAGTGATACCGGACAGCTTGAAGCTTTCTTT. It specifies CASSDTGQLEAFF.

The V gene is TRBV29-1, the J gene TRBJ2-7, with a possible D match to TRBD2 (6 bases). The V and J ends lost 7 bases and 2 bases respectively, with 12 bases between them. This CDR3 region has 12 residues. Germline V gene data show CDR1 as SQVTM and CDR2 as ANQGSEA. CDR3 region: CSASEGTYEQYF. CDR3 coding DNA: TGCAGCGCATCGGAGGGCACCTACGAGCAGTACTTC.

The V gene is TRBV18, the J gene TRBJ2-1; 8 positions match TRBD2. V was clipped by 6 bases and J by 2 bases; unmatched bases: 6. The CDR3 is 15 amino acids. The germline CDR1 and CDR2 sequences are KGHSH and LQKENI. This CDR3 reads CASSQLAVPYNEQFF. In DNA form, the CDR3 reads TGTGCCAGCTCCCAACTAGCGGTTCCCTACAATGAGCAGTTCTTC.

The DNA for the CDR3 is TGTGCCAGCAGTCTCTGGGGGGACAGGGGGAATGGCTACACCTTC. Translated, it gives CASSLWGDRGNGYTF. The V gene is TRBV11-3, the J gene TRBJ1-2, with 11 nucleotides matching TRBD1. CDR1 is SGHNT and CDR2 is YENEEA in the germline V gene. The CDR3 spans 15 residues. V was clipped by 6 bases and J by 6 bases; unmatched bases: 9.

The chain employs TRBV11-2 and TRBJ1-1; 7 bases align to TRBD1. The CDR3 covers 15 residues. CDR1 and CDR2 from the germline V gene are SGHAT and FQNNGV. V was clipped by 4 bases and J by 0 bases; unmatched bases: 5. As DNA, the CDR3 is TGTGCCAGCAGCTATCGGGACAGTTTGAACACTGAAGCTTTCTTT. Its protein is CASSYRDSLNTEAFF.

In its sample, this clone was seen once. This chain connects TRBV5-1 to TRBJ1-5; D is unclear. The V and J ends lost 5 bases and 1 base respectively, with 4 bases between them. This CDR3 has 12 amino acids. Per the germline V gene, CDR1 is SGHRS and CDR2 is YFSETQ. The CDR3 sequence: CASRGSNQPQHF. The DNA for the CDR3 is TGCGCCAGCAGGGGCAGCAATCAGCCCCAGCATTTT.

The gene calls are TRBV9 and TRBJ2-7, with 9 nucleotides matching TRBD1. Germline values: CDR1 SGDLS, CDR2 YYNGEE. With 2 bases clipped from V and 4 bases from J, the junction kept 4 bases outside the gene matches. This CDR3 spans 14 amino acids. This chain's CDR3 is CASSVGQGFYEQYF. The DNA of the CDR3 is TGTGCCAGCAGCGTGGGACAGGGATTTTACGAGCAGTACTTC.

The table lists this clone with a count of one. This chain joins TRBV5-1 and TRBJ2-7; D unresolved. Germline assignment: CDR1 SGHRS and CDR2 YFSETQ. With 2 bases removed from V and 7 bases from J, the gap between germline ends came to 16 bases. The CDR3 runs 14 residues. The CDR3: CASSLGPTMGEQYF. CDR3 coding DNA: TGCGCCAGCAGCTTAGGTCCGACAATGGGGGAGCAGTACTTC.

The chain combines TRBV19 with TRBJ2-2; either TRBD1 or TRBD2 may supply D (6 bases each). The CDR3 extends over 17 amino acids. Deletions cut 1 base from V and 7 bases from J, with 19 bases between. Per the germline V gene, CDR1 is LNHDA and CDR2 is SQIVND (reference sequence). The CDR3 sequence is CASSIGGGLTGNGELFF. In DNA, the CDR3 is TGTGCCAGTAGTATAGGAGGGGGACTCACAGGCAACGGGGAGCTGTTTTTT.

The chain recombines TRBV5-1 with TRBJ2-1; D assignment may be TRBD1 or TRBD2 (5 bases each). V was pared by 0 bases and J by 10 bases, with 11 bases between. Germline V gives CDR1 SGHRS, CDR2 YFSETQ. The CDR3 totals 13 residues. CDR3 region: CASSLGGAREQFF. The CDR3 bases are TGCGCCAGCAGCTTGGGAGGGGCACGGGAGCAGTTCTTC.

This sequence joins TRBV27 and TRBJ1-2, with D maybe TRBD1 (5 bases). The CDR3 has 14 amino acids. V dropped 2 bases and J dropped 6 bases, with 13 bases sitting between them. Germline assignment: CDR1 MNHEY and CDR2 SMNVEV (reference sequence). The CDR3 DNA sequence: TGTGCCAGCAGTTTAGGTCGGACAATGGATGGCTACACCTTC. Amino acids: CASSLGRTMDGYTF.

This chain connects TRBV19 to TRBJ2-2, with D possibly being TRBD1 (5 bases). Germline V CDR1 and CDR2: LNHDA, SQIVND (reference sequence). The ends were cut back, 5 bases at V and 5 bases at J, with 12 bases in the middle. The CDR3 loop spans 14 amino acids. Written as DNA, the CDR3 is TGTGCCAGTAGTTGGGGCAGGGAAACCGGGGAGCTGTTTTTT. Protein product: CASSWGRETGELFF.

This sequence joins TRBV14 and TRBJ2-3; the D is unclear. The CDR3 runs 12 residues. Germline values: CDR1 SGHDN, CDR2 FVKESK. Trimming took 4 bases from V and 1 from J, leaving 3 bases between them. DNA for the CDR3: TGTGCCAGCAGCCTTGGCACAGATACGCAGTATTTT. The encoded protein is CASSLGTDTQYF.

This chain connects TRBV30 to TRBJ2-7; no firm D call. CDR1 and CDR2 from the germline V gene are GTSNPN and SVGIG (reference sequence). The CDR3 runs 10 residues. V was shortened by 5 bases and J by 3 bases, with 5 bases between the two germline ends. The CDR3 here is CAWGSYEQYF. CDR3 bases: TGTGCCTGGGGCAGCTACGAGCAGTACTTC.

The CDR3 reads CASSLEPGTSGRARNEQYF. The CDR3 DNA sequence: TGCGCCAGCAGCTTGGAACCTGGGACTAGCGGGAGGGCCAGGAACGAGCAGTACTTC. V is TRBV5-1 and J is TRBJ2-7, with 16 bases aligning to TRBD2. Germline V lookup: CDR1 SGHRS, CDR2 YFSETQ. This CDR3 comprises 19 residues. Trimming removed 0 bases from V and 5 bases from J; junction bases left unmatched: 11.

The J gene is TRBJ2-1, the V gene TRBV7-3; 7 nucleotides line up with TRBD2. Germline V gene lookup returns CDR1 SGHTA and CDR2 FQGTGA. The CDR3 is 15 residues long. The V and J ends lost 5 bases and 0 bases, in that order; junction bases with no gene match: 4. CDR3 amino acids: CASSPSGGSYNEQFF. Written as DNA, the CDR3 is TGTGCCAGCAGCCCTAGCGGAGGCTCCTACAATGAGCAGTTCTTC.

The chain recombines TRBV6-1 with TRBJ1-2, with a weak D call TRBD1 (5 bases). The CDR3 loop spans 14 amino acids. V shed 3 bases and J shed 0 bases, with 8 bases lying between them. Germline V CDR1 and CDR2: MNHNS, SASEGT. The CDR3 nucleotides read TGTGCCAGCAGTGACACAGGTACTAACTATGGCTACACCTTC. This codes for CASSDTGTNYGYTF.

CDR3 sequence: CASSDFGGYTF. In nucleotides, the CDR3 is TGTGCCAGCAGTGACTTTGGGGGCTACACCTTC. The rearrangement links TRBV6-1 to TRBJ1-2; unclear D gene. With 3 bases removed from V and 8 bases from J, the gap between germline ends came to 7 bases. The CDR3 extends over 11 amino acids. Germline CDR1 MNHNS, CDR2 SASEGT.

This clone has only a few counts. The chain employs TRBV12-5 and TRBJ1-5; D is uncertain. V dropped 5 bases and J dropped 6 bases, with 5 bases sitting between them. Germline values: CDR1 LGHNT, CDR2 FRNRAP. This CDR3 has 11 residues. In DNA form, the CDR3 reads TGTGCTAGTGGTCCACGTCAGCCCCAGCATTTT. Its translation is CASGPRQPQHF.